One TCR beta chain is described in this entry. This clonotype was seen a handful of times. Its cognate antigen has yet to be identified. Base qualities are not provided; no much larger clone lies one nucleotide away. This sample is drawn from a study of response to subunit inactivated influenza vaccine (dated by TCRdb to 2016 to 2018). Looking at the study overall: Deep quantitative T cell receptor repertoire profiling was used in the study to track responses to a trivalent subunit inactivated influenza vaccine. Results the study describes overall, beyond this receptor: It was suggested by the authors that each seasonal influenza vaccination may recruit only a limited number of new T cells.

The method behind the library was RT-PCR. Data came from an Illumina HiSeq 2500. The public reads were quality trimmed at Q25 with fastp and then assembled into clones with MiXCR by TCRdb, keeping productive beta chains. Identical CDR3 protein sequences are pooled into one entry, listed with their most common genes and DNA. Present in this sample are a few hundred thousand distinct CDR3 sequences, 11% to 15% of which were seen just once. The top ten clones comprise 11% of the sample. Spanning cysteine to phenylalanine, the CDR3 consists of 16 amino acids. Here the CDR3 DNA is all that survives: 48 bases in frame from base 1. Clipping removes 8 bases from V and 8 bases from J, with 19 as the unmatched junction base count. CDR1 and CDR2 were assigned from the germline V gene (reference sequence) as DFQATT and SNEGSKA.

The sequencing used PBMCs from blood, collected 11 to 12 days after vaccination. This clonotype originated in a man between 45 and 60 years old who received an inactivated influenza vaccine. Donor details come from another sample of the same person, matched by shared clones. The chain is assembled from TRBV20-1 and TRBJ2-1, and TRBD2 aligns with 9 junction nucleotides. The sequenced DNA is TGCAGTCCTAACGGAGTACTAGCGGGCGCACCGGATGAGCAGTTCTTC. Translated, it gives CSPNGVLAGAPDEQFF.